The 26 T cell receptor beta chains below come from one sample, sequenced in a study of T cells expressing NK-cell markers. TCRdb reanalyzed the 5' RACE reads and collapses them to one entry per CDR3 protein, without DNA. Its listing shows about 410,000 distinct CDR3 sequences. Sequencing was carried out using blood T cells: a sorted CD56 or NKG2C T cell subset, CD4+ or CD8+ T cells, or bulk PBMC T cells (not recorded which). The receptors shown here come from a woman aged 45 to 65 in good health.

The rearrangement uses TRBV18 and TRBJ1-5. The germline V gene has CDR1 KGHSH and CDR2 LQKENI. This CDR3 contains 14 residues. This chain's CDR3 is CASSPTVVGQPQHF.

The chain combines TRBV11-2 with TRBJ1-1. CDR1 and CDR2 from the germline V gene are SGHAT and FQNNGV. This CDR3 has 13 residues. CDR3 loop: CASSLLTRAEAFF.

This chain's CDR3 is CASSTPEETQYF. This sequence joins TRBV19 and TRBJ2-5. The germline CDR1 and CDR2 sequences are LNHDA and SQIVND (reference sequence). The CDR3 has 12 residues. Together with reference TRBV19 and TRBJ2-5, the CDR3 gives the full variable domain: DGGITQSPKYLFRKEGQNVTLSCEQNLNHDAMYWYRQDPGQGLRLIYYSQIVNDFQKGDIAEGYSVSREKKESFPLTVTSAQKNPTAFYLCASSTPEETQYFGPGTRLLVL.

The chain recombines TRBV6-5 with TRBJ1-6; TCRdb picks TRBD1, but there is no DNA to check that call. Germline V lookup: CDR1 MNHEY, CDR2 SVGAGI. This CDR3 has 18 residues. CDR3 sequence: CASRARQGAGWGNSPLHF.

The chain joins TRBV25-1 to TRBJ1-1. CDR1 and CDR2 from the germline V gene are MGHDK and SYGVNS. CDR3 length: 11 amino acids. The CDR3 loop reads CGGVSNTEAFF. The full variable domain, completed using reference TRBV25-1 and TRBJ1-1, is EADIYQTPRYLVIGTGKKITLECSQTMGHDKMYWYQQDPGMELHLIHYSYGVNSTEKGDLSSESTVSRIRTEHFPLTLESARPSHTSQYLCGGVSNTEAFFGQGTRLTVV.

The V and J genes are TRBV3-1 and TRBJ2-7. Per the germline V gene, CDR1 is LGHDT and CDR2 is YNNKEL (reference sequence). This CDR3 is built from 11 residues. The CDR3 loop reads CASSQSYEQYF.

This chain joins TRBV12-3 or TRBV12-4 and TRBJ1-1; the D call of TRBD1 rests on TCRdb alone, since no DNA is present to check it. CDR3 size: 14 residues. The CDR3 loop is CASSQYRGRTEAFF.

The rearrangement joins TRBV19 to TRBJ2-1; TCRdb outputs TRBD2, but without DNA this stays unchecked. From germline, CDR1 is LNHDA and CDR2 SQIVND (reference sequence). The CDR3 runs 14 residues. The CDR3 sequence: CASKPGLGYNEQFF.

The chain links TRBV11-2 to TRBJ1-1; checking the TCRdb D call of TRBD1 is not possible without DNA. This CDR3 comprises 18 residues. The germline V gene encodes CDR1 SGHAT and CDR2 FQNNGV. CDR3: CASSRNLTGRSRNTEAFF.

V is TRBV12-3 or TRBV12-4 and J is TRBJ1-2. The CDR3 has 12 residues. CDR3 in amino acids: CASGSGYSGYTF.

V and J are TRBV7-9 and TRBJ2-3; TCRdb names TRBD1, which stays unverified in the absence of DNA. Germline values: CDR1 SEHNR, CDR2 FQNEAQ (reference sequence). The CDR3 has 18 amino acids. CDR3 protein: CASSSGKGRISSTDTQYF.

The genes are TRBV12-3 or TRBV12-4 and TRBJ2-4; no DNA is available, so the TRBD2 call from TCRdb remains unchecked. There are 12 residues in the CDR3. This CDR3 reads CASSLGAGGEYF.

The chain links TRBV28 to TRBJ1-1. Per the germline V gene, CDR1 is MDHEN and CDR2 is SYDVKM. The CDR3 covers 13 residues. The CDR3 reads CASGNREGTEAFF.

This chain connects TRBV27 to TRBJ2-1; the TRBD1 assignment by TCRdb is unverifiable without DNA. The length of the CDR3 is 14 residues. Germline values: CDR1 MNHEY, CDR2 SMNVEV (reference sequence). The CDR3: CASRRVGGYNEQFF.

V and J are TRBV20-1 and TRBJ2-3. The CDR3 has 11 amino acids. The V gene's germline CDR1 is DFQATT and CDR2 SNEGSKA (reference sequence). The CDR3 protein is CSASPDKGQYF.

V usage is TRBV7-9 and J usage is TRBJ1-2; there is no DNA to check the TCRdb D call of TRBD1. Germline loops: CDR1 SEHNR, CDR2 FQNEAQ (reference sequence). The CDR3 sequence is 13 residues long. This CDR3 is CASSSQGNSGYTF.

V gene TRBV15 combines with J gene TRBJ2-5; TCRdb designates TRBD2, a call that cannot be tested without DNA. The germline V gene has CDR1 LNHNV and CDR2 YYDKDF (reference sequence). The CDR3 extends over 15 amino acids. The CDR3 protein is CATSRRTSGSETQYF.

The chain combines TRBV5-1 with TRBJ2-1; the D call from TCRdb, TRBD1, cannot be confirmed without DNA. Looked up from germline, CDR1 is SGHRS and CDR2 is YFSETQ. There are 14 residues in the CDR3. The CDR3 sequence: CASSLDRGPGEQFF.

V and J are TRBV4-1 and TRBJ2-3; the TCRdb call, TRBD2, lacks DNA for checking. Germline lookup yields CDR1 MGHRA and CDR2 YSYEKL. The CDR3 runs to 17 residues. CDR3 amino acids: CASSQGWREGQADTQYF.

The chain combines TRBV24-1 with TRBJ2-5; TCRdb designates TRBD1, a call that cannot be tested without DNA. The CDR3 totals 15 residues. CDR1 KGHDR and CDR2 SFDVKD come from the germline V gene. CDR3: CATSDSGQGQETQYF.

V usage is TRBV6-5 and J usage is TRBJ2-1. The CDR3 has 11 amino acids. Germline V CDR1 and CDR2: MNHEY, SVGAGI. The chain's CDR3 is CASSYGPKQFF.

The chain links TRBV24-1 to TRBJ2-3; TCRdb calls TRBD2, which cannot be checked without DNA. The CDR3 extends over 14 amino acids. Germline CDR1 is KGHDR and CDR2 is SFDVKD. CDR3 residues: CATSALGGGDTQYF.

The gene calls are TRBV3-1 and TRBJ2-1; TCRdb indicates TRBD2, and absent DNA this call remains unverified. The CDR3 loop spans 14 amino acids. Germline-derived CDR1 and CDR2 are LGHDT and YNNKEL (reference sequence). CDR3 in amino acids: CASSRGTTYNEQFF.

The rearrangement joins TRBV7-6 to TRBJ1-3. The CDR3 sequence is 16 residues long. The germline V gene has CDR1 SGHVS and CDR2 FNYEAQ. CDR3 residues: CASSLAVSGEGNTIYF.

The chain recombines TRBV12-3 or TRBV12-4 with TRBJ1-2. The CDR3 runs to 14 residues. The CDR3 region is CASSLGRRSYGYTF.

The chain is built from TRBV2 and TRBJ2-5; TCRdb indicates TRBD1, and absent DNA this call remains unverified. The CDR3 totals 13 residues. Germline V gene sequence: CDR1 SNHLY, CDR2 FYNNEI. The chain's CDR3 is CASRGDEKETQYF.